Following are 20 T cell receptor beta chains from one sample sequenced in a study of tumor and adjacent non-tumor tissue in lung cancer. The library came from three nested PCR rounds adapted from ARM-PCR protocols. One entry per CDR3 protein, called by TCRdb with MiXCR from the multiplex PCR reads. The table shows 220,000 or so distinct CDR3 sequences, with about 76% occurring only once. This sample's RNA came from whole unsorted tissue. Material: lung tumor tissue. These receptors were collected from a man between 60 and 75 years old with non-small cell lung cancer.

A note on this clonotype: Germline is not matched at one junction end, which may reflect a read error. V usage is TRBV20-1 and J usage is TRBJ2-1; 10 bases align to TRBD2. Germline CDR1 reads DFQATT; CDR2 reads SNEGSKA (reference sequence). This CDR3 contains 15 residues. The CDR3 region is CSAMTGTSAYDEQLF. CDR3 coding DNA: TGCAGTGCCATGACCGGGACTAGCGCCTACGATGAGCAGTTATTC.

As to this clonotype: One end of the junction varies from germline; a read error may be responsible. This CDR3 reads CASSYSGAWDSNNIQYF. As DNA, the CDR3 is TGCGCCAGCAGTTACTCGGGAGCATGGGACAGCAATAACATTCAGTACTTC. This rearrangement joins TRBV6-2 or TRBV6-3 to TRBJ2-4, with D maybe TRBD1 (7 bases). CDR3 length: 17 amino acids. Germline V lookup: CDR1 MNHEY, CDR2 SVGEGT.

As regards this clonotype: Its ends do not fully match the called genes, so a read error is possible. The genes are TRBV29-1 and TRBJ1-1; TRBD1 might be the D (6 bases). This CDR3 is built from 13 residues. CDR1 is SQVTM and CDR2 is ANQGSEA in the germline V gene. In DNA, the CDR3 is TGCAGAGGCCTAGGGCAGGGGAACACTGATGCTTTCTTT. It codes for CRGLGQGNTDAFF.

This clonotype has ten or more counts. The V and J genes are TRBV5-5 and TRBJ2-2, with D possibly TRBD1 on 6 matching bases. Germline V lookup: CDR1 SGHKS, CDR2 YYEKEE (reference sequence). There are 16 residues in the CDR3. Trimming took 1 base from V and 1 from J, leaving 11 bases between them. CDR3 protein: CASSLIWDMNTGELFF. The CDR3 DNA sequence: TGTGCCAGCAGCTTGATCTGGGACATGAACACCGGGGAGCTGTTTTTT.

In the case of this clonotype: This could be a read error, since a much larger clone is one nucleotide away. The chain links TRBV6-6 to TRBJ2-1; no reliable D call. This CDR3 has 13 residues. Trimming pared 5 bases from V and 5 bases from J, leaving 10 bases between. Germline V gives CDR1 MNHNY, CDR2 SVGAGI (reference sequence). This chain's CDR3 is CASSIHSDNEQFF. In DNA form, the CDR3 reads TGTGCCAGCAGTATACATTCGGACAATGAGCAGTTCTTC.

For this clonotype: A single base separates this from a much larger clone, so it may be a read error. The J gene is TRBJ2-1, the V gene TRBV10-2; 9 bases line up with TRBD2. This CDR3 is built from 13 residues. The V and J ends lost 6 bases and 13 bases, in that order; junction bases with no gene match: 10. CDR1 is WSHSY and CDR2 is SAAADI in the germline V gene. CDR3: CASRVSGGRDQFF. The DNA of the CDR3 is TGCGCCAGCAGGGTTAGCGGGGGTAGGGACCAGTTCTTC.

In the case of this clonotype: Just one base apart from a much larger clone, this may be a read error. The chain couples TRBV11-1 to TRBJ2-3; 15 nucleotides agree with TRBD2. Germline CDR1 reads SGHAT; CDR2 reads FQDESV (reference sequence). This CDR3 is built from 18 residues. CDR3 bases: TGTGCCAACAGCCGAGGACTAGCGGGGGGGATGACGAGAGATACGCAGTATTTT. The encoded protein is CANSRGLAGGMTRDTQYF.

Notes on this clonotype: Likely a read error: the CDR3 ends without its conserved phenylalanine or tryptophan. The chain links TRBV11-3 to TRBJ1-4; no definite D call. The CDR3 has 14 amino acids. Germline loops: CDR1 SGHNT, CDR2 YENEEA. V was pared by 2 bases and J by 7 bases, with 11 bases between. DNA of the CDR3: TGTGCCAGCAGCTTACGCGAGGACGGTGAAAAACTGTTTCTT. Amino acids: CASSLREDGEKLFL.

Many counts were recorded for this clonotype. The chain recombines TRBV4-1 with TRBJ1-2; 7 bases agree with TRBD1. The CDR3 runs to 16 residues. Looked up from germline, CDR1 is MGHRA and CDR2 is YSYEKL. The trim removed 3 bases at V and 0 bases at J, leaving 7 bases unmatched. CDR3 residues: CASSHTGTETNYGYTF. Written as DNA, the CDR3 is TGCGCCAGCAGCCATACCGGGACAGAGACTAACTATGGCTACACCTTC.

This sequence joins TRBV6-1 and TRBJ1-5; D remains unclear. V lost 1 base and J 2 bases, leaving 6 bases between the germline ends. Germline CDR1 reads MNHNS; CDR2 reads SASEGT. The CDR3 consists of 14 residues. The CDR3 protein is CASSEGSGNQPQHF. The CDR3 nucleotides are TGTGCCAGCAGTGAAGGGAGTGGCAATCAGCCCCAGCATTTT.

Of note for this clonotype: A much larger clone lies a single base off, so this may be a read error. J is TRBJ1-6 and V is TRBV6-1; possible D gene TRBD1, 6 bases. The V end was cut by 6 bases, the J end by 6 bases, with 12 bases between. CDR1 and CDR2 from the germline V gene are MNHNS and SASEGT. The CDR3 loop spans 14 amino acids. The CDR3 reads CASRFRDTNSPLHF. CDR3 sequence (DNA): TGTGCCAGCAGGTTCCGGGACACTAATTCACCCCTCCACTTT.

The CDR3: CASSREGRELTGELFF. The CDR3 nucleotides read TGTGCCAGCAGCCGAGAGGGCAGAGAATTAACTGGGGAGCTGTTTTTT. The chain recombines TRBV4-2 with TRBJ2-2; TRBD2 is a possible D gene (5 bases). V dropped 4 bases and J dropped 8 bases, with 20 bases sitting between them. This CDR3 region has 16 residues. Germline CDR1 reads LGHNA; CDR2 reads YNFKEQ.

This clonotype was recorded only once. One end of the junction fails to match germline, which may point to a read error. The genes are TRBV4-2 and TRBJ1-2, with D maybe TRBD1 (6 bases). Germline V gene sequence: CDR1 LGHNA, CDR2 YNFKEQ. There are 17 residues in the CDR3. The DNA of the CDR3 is TGTGCCAGCATCCAAGAGACAGGAGGGGCCTCTAACTATGGCTACACCTTC. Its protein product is CASIQETGGASNYGYTF.

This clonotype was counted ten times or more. CDR3: CASSLRIAEQYF. CDR3 in DNA: TGTGCCAGCAGCTTAAGGATCGCCGAGCAGTACTTC. The chain carries TRBV7-2 and TRBJ2-7; unclear D gene. V was trimmed by 2 bases and J by 6 bases, leaving 8 bases between them. The CDR3 has 12 residues. The germline CDR1 and CDR2 sequences are SGHTA and FQGNSA.

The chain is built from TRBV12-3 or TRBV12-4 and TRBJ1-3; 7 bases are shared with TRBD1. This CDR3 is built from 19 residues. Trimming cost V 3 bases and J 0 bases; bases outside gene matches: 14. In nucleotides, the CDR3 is TGTGCCAGCAGTTTTCAGGGACAGCCAGGAACCTCCTCTGGAAACACCATATATTTT. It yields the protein CASSFQGQPGTSSGNTIYF.

The CDR3 nucleotides are TGCAGTGCTTCGGAGGCTCGTTCTTTATTTGGCTACACCTTC. Protein sequence: CSASEARSLFGYTF. This sequence joins TRBV20-1 and TRBJ1-2; D unresolved. Germline CDR1 DFQATT, CDR2 SNEGSKA (reference sequence). The CDR3 loop spans 14 amino acids. Trimming removed 5 bases from V and 7 bases from J, with 20 bases in between.

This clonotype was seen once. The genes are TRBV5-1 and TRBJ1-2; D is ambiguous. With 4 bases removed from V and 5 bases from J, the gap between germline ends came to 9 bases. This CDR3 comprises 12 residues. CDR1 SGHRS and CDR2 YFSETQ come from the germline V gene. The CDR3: CASSMGGYGYTF. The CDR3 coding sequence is TGCGCCAGCAGCATGGGCGGGTATGGCTACACCTTC.

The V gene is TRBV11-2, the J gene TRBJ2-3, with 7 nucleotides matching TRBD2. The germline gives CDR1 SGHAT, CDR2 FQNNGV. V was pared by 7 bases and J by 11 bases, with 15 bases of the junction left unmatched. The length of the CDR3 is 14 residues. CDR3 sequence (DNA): TGTGCCAGCAACTTTCTAACGGGGGGTGTTCAGCAGTATTTT. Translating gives CASNFLTGGVQQYF.

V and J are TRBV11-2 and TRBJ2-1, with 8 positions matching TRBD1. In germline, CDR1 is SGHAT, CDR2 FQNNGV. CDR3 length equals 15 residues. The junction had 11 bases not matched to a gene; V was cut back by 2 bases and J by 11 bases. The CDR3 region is CASSLTTGAYIKQFF. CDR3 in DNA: TGTGCCAGCAGCTTAACGACAGGGGCCTACATTAAGCAGTTCTTC.

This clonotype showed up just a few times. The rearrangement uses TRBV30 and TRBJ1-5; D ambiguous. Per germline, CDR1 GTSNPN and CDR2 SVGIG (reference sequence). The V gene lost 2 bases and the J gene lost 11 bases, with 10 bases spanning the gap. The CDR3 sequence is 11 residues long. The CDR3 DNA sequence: TGTGCCTGGAGTTATCGGGAAGCCCAGCATTTT. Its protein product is CAWSYREAQHF.